The sequence of this T cell receptor beta chain was determined in a study of blood T cell repertoires in COVID-19 (dated by TCRdb to 2018 to 2021). Study-level background: Samples from collaborators originated in the United States, Italy and Spain and spanned both the acute and convalescent phases of COVID-19. The material from the prospective study consisted of cDNA or gDNA derived from T cells, B-cell-depleted T cells, or PBMCs. Deeply sampled blood TCRbeta repertoires from subjects exposed to, actively infected with, or recovered from COVID-19 were included in the dataset. A freely available public database, intended as a resource for researchers studying the immune response to SARS-CoV-2, is where the repertoires were released. The samples were drawn from the first 160 participants of the ongoing ImmuneRACE study and from 1,254 subjects provided by 6 global collaborators. Nearly every sample came with metadata listing a de-identified subject ID, COVID-19 status, age in years and sex. Where available, HLA class I and class II types were taken from metadata supplied by the sample provider and were not determined by assay-based typing.

The paper as a whole reports these results and caveats: How much clinical and demographic metadata was included differed by source and by participant, and the metadata was provided uncurated.

Worth noting for this clone: Its cognate antigen has yet to be identified. Qualities for individual bases were not recorded, and no much larger clone is one base off.

TCRbeta CDR3 regions were amplified from genomic DNA by means of the immunoSEQ Assay, a bias-controlled multiplex PCR. In the paper's pipeline: The number of nucleated cells in each sample was estimated by amplification of reference gene primers within the assay. To quantify the absolute abundance of each unique TCRbeta CDR3 rearrangement, sequence reads were collapsed and filtered. Productive Simpson clonality was computed per sample as the square root of Simpson's diversity index over productive rearrangements. TCRdb limited this immuneACCESS table to in-frame rearrangements with V and J called. A share of clones is missing; checked studies link under half to unresolved V genes, and the rest is unexplained. V and J calls plus clone size are reproduced from that table; the DNA served to infer D and trimming. Counted in this sample were around 400,000 clones; around 90% of them appeared once. Clones ranked in the top ten supply about 1.2% of the sample.

From a lookup of the germline V gene, CDR1 and CDR2 are SGHTA and FQGTGA. At the junction V is shortened by 6 bases and J by 0 bases; bases outside the gene matches: 2. From the cysteine through the phenylalanine, the CDR3 covers 15 amino acids. Just CDR3 DNA is preserved here, 45 bases in frame from base 1. The collaborating institutions used their own protocols to collect whole blood in K2EDTA tubes. For TCRbeta analysis, collaborator samples were shipped as frozen whole blood, as isolated PBMCs, or as DNA extracted from either sample type. The sample consisted of peripheral blood. The clonotype was recovered from a middle-aged man with acute or convalescent COVID-19. The receptor chain draws on TRBV7-3 and TRBJ2-1, with 10 central nucleotides matching TRBD2. The CDR3 in this case is CASRLAGGSYNEQFF. The DNA is as follows: TGTGCCAGCAGATTAGCGGGGGGCTCCTACAATGAGCAGTTCTTC.